The text below deals with one T cell receptor (beta chain). Its matching antigen is unknown. Time point defined: patch test 3, about 24 weeks after DPC sensitization. Treatment here: therapeutic diphenylcyclopropenone sensitization with weekly scalp DPC. This sample was included in a study of human T cells and chemical hapten exposure. At the level of the study: During the roughly 26-week study period, patients had diphenylcyclopropenone applied to the scalp every week. Mostly female patients had alopecia areata, totalis or universalis. Study results and limitations: Expanded TCR sets contained significantly more large CDR3 similarity clusters than controls.

The CDR3 contains 13 residues. Trimming shortened V by 7 bases and J by 5 bases, and 14 bases separated the two germline ends. From the RACE reads, TCRdb called clonotypes with MiXCR, one entry per CDR3 protein. The data contain under 200,000 distinct CDR3 sequences, around 30% of them singletons. The sample here was whole blood, taken in connection with sensitization to the hapten diphenylcyclopropenone (DPC). This TCR derives from a woman between 18 and 29 years old with alopecia areata. Some clones in this sample may be carry-over from other donors' samples. This sequence joins TRBV12-3 or TRBV12-4 and TRBJ1-1, with D perhaps matching TRBD1 (6 bases). DNA for the CDR3: TGTGCCAGCAACCAACCGGGGGCGACTGAAGCTTTCTTT. Residues: CASNQPGATEAFF.